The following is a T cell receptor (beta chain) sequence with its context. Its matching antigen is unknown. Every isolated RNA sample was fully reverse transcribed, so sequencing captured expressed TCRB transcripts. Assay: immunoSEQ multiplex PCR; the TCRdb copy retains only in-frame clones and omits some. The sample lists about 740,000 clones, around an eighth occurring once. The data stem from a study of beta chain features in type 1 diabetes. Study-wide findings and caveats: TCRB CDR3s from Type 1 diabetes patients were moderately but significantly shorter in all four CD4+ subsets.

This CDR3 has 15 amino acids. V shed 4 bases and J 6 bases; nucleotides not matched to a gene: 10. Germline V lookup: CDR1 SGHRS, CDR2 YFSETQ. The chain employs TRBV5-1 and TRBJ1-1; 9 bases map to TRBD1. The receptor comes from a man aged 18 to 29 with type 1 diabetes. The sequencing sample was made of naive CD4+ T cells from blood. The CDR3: CASSDYGQGLAEAFF. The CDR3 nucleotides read TGCGCCAGCAGCGACTACGGACAGGGGTTGGCTGAAGCTTTCTTT.